This T cell receptor beta chain came from a study of OX40 agonist ivuxolimab in advanced cancers. Broadly, across the study: The costimulatory receptor OX40 (CD134) was targeted by ivuxolimab, a fully human IgG2 agonistic monoclonal antibody. The dose-escalation cohort was 82.7% male with a mean age of approximately 60 years, ranging from about 20 to 80. Patients were allowed to have had prior anti-PD-1, anti-PD-L1 or anti-CTLA-4 therapy, and approximately 40% of the dose-escalation patients had previously received checkpoint inhibitors. Intravenous ivuxolimab was administered to patients every 2 weeks at six dose levels: 0.01, 0.1, 0.3, 1.5, 3 and 10 mg/kg. Of the approximately 54 patients in dose escalation, about 20 had hepatocellular carcinoma, some 15 had melanoma, 9 had renal cell carcinoma and 9 had head and neck cancer. The purpose of peripheral TCRbeta sequencing was to test whether ivuxolimab changed TCR sequence diversity and led to clonal T-cell expansion. The paper describes the monotherapy dose-escalation part (N ≈ 52 patients) of the phase I trial of ivuxolimab. Three dose-escalation patients achieved partial responses, one with hepatocellular carcinoma and two with cutaneous melanoma.

Patients with a history of autoimmune disease or receiving systemic immunosuppression were excluded from the trial. In every dose cohort, peripheral blood was drawn for TCR sequencing at baseline, cycle 4 day 1, and cycle 7 day 1. The samples were taken from a phase I, first-in-human, multicenter, open-label dose-escalation trial of ivuxolimab. Adults with locally advanced or metastatic melanoma, renal cell, hepatocellular, or head and neck squamous cell carcinoma were enrolled in the trial. Before TCR sequencing, CD4+ and CD8+ T cells were separately sorted from peripheral blood. Note on this clone: The antigen it recognizes is unknown. Base qualities are not recorded, but no much larger clone differs from it by a single base.

Overall study results and their limits: Which antigens the clonally expanded peripheral T cells were specific for was not determined. After ivuxolimab, CD8+ T cells had more expanded clones than CD4+ T cells on average. At doses of 0.1 to 3.0 mg/kg, clonal expansion of both CD4+ and CD8+ T cells in blood was seen between baseline and week 6. Low levels of normalized T-cell clonal expansion were also seen in some patients who did not respond. In the 0.1-3.0 mg/kg groups, partial responders were among the patients with the lowest normalized peripheral clonal expansion, particularly in CD8+ T cells.

The germline V gene gives CDR1 as SNHLY and CDR2 as FYNNEI. From V the trimming removes 4 bases and from J it removes 6 bases, while the gene matches leave 6 bases of the junction unaccounted for. The cysteine opens and the phenylalanine closes a CDR3 of 15 amino acids. Of the read, only the CDR3 DNA is kept; its 45 bases are in frame from base 1. To sequence the TCRbeta CDR3 region, genomic DNA was isolated from the sorted cells. TCRbeta CDR3 regions were sequenced using the immunoSEQ Assay. TCRdb provides this immuneACCESS table in a form limited to in-frame rearrangements. Some clones are lacking; in checked studies, under half of them reflect an unresolved V gene, and why the rest are absent is not known. In this sample the table shows over 95,000 clones, roughly 80% of which occur a single time. More than 1.1% of the sample is held by the ten biggest clonotypes.

The sequenced sample was CD4+ or CD8+ T cells sorted from blood, obtained in a trial of the OX40 agonist ivuxolimab. The sequence links TRBV2 to TRBJ2-3; 11 nucleotides in the junction match TRBD2. The source of this sequence is an adult with an advanced solid tumor such as melanoma, head and neck, liver or kidney cancer. The sequence in DNA is TGTGCCAGCAGTGTGACTAGCGGGACGGCGGATACGCAGTATTTT. This sequence encodes CASSVTSGTADTQYF.